This T cell receptor (beta chain) was found in a study of blood T cells in healthy people across ages. The study's findings and limits: Naive CD4+ cells and diversity were both higher in long-lived donors than in aged donors. It was not known whether donors were CMV positive (a possible confounder of expanded clonotype changes). The lack of PBMC sorting stopped any conclusive naive versus antigen-experienced comparison.

A second about 7 to 12 cycle PCR used barcoded and J-beta primers. A template-switch adaptor containing 12 random nucleotides labeled each cDNA molecule. MiXCR, applied by TCRdb to the 5' RACE reads, yields one record per CDR3 protein. The sample includes around 1.5 million distinct CDR3 sequences, 59% seen only once; the top ten take over 5.5%. The V and J ends lost 3 bases and 5 bases respectively, with 13 bases between them. Germline CDR1 MGHDK, CDR2 SYGVNS. This CDR3 is 14 amino acids long. As concerns this clonotype: Its target is unknown.

This sequence joins TRBV25-1 and TRBJ1-2; D remains unclear. The sample taken for sequencing was blood. This TCR derives from a man aged 18 to 30 in good health. CDR3 sequence (DNA): TGTGCCAGCAGTGATACGGCCACCGTATATGGCTACACCTTC. Translated, it gives CASSDTATVYGYTF.